The present TCR beta chain was sequenced within a study of regulatory T cells in long-lasting Graves disease. Background on the study: Persistence in Graves' disease denoted antithyroid drug use beyond 5 years alongside positive TSH receptor antibodies.

Study outcomes and limitations: The researchers studied only peripheral blood, not thyroid tissue. Persistent disease was associated with favored TRBV28 usage and with favored use of TRBJ1-2 and TRBJ2-5.

Combining iRepertoire HTBI primers with Arm-PCR of CDR3 regions, the authors built TCR beta libraries. Each CDR3 protein gets one entry after TCRdb re-called the multiplex PCR reads with MiXCR. Here the sample spans around 450,000 distinct CDR3 sequences, 20% to 25% being singletons. CDR3 length: 15 amino acids. The germline V gene has CDR1 MNHNS and CDR2 SASEGT. V was pared by 0 bases and J by 4 bases, with 5 bases of the junction left unmatched. There are many counts of this clonotype. Antigen: not known. As to time point: persistent/refractory GD, antithyroid drugs over 5 years with positive TRAb. The TCR library was made from RNA extracted from PBMCs. From each patient, nine milliliters of peripheral blood was drawn and collected into an EDTA anticoagulant tube.

This receptor was identified in a female donor with Graves disease. This sample comprised peripheral blood mononuclear cells (PBMCs), obtained when the disease was refractory, from a patient treated with antithyroid drugs. The gene calls are TRBV6-1 and TRBJ1-2; 7 bases line up with TRBD1. CDR3 protein: CASSEATGKVYGYTF. CDR3 sequence (DNA): TGTGCCAGCAGTGAAGCGACAGGGAAAGTCTATGGCTACACCTTC.